This T cell receptor (beta chain) comes out of a study of Ad26.COV2.S vaccination and SARS-CoV-2 variants. Here immunoSEQ multiplex PCR was the method, and the copy in TCRdb shows in-frame clones only, minus some. The repertoire holds 85,000 to 95,000 clones, with more than 70% as singletons. The CDR3 is 14 amino acids. Germline V gene data show CDR1 as LGHDT and CDR2 as YNNKEL (reference sequence). Trimming pared 4 bases from V and 4 bases from J, leaving 10 bases between. The gene calls are TRBV3-1 (or the pseudogene TRBV3-2) and TRBJ1-4, with D possibly matching TRBD1 (5 bases). This sequence was found in a human donor who had recovered from COVID-19. The material was peripheral blood, obtained after recovery from COVID-19. The DNA of the CDR3 is TGTGCCAGCAGCCTGGGACTGGGTAATGAAAAACTGTTTTTT. This gives the protein CASSLGLGNEKLFF.